This TCR beta chain was observed in a study of PD-1 blockade in mismatch repair-deficient tumors. Whole-study context: All were previously treated, progressing patients with over 9 mismatch repair-deficient cancer types.

Study outcomes and limitations: Tumor-resident clones, often undetectable pretreatment in blood, expanded then contracted after pembrolizumab.

Germline V lookup: CDR1 SGHDT, CDR2 YYEEEE. The ends were cut back, 3 bases at V and 0 bases at J, with 10 bases in the middle. The CDR3 has 15 residues. Every patient had mismatch repair deficiency by PCR or immunohistochemistry. Using immunoSEQ multiplex PCR, the repertoire was profiled, and TCRdb retains in-frame clones only, with some absent. The sample consists of approximately 51,000 clones, over 75% of them appearing once. Turning to this clone: As yet, its antigen is unknown.

The chain combines TRBV5-6 with TRBJ1-5, with D tentatively TRBD1 (5 bases). This clonotype was sampled from an adult with mismatch repair-deficient cancer. The sequences come from peripheral blood, collected less than 21 weeks after starting pembrolizumab. In DNA form, the CDR3 reads TGTGCCAGCAGCTGGGGGGGGTATAGCAATCAGCCCCAGCATTTT. Its translation is CASSWGGYSNQPQHF. The full variable domain, with the rest looked up from reference TRBV5-6 and TRBJ1-5, is DAGVTQSPTHLIKTRGQQVTLRCSPKSGHDTVSWYQQALGQGPQFIFQYYEEEERQRGNFPDRFSGHQFPNYSSELNVNALLLGDSALYLCASSWGGYSNQPQHFGDGTRLSIL.